The 9 T cell receptor beta chains listed next were all sequenced from one sample in a study of molecular identifiers for immune sequencing clone quantification. TCRdb used MiXCR to reprocess the PCR reads, holding one entry per CDR3 protein. The repertoire holds about 510,000 distinct CDR3 sequences, about a fifth seen once, with more than 0.8% in the top ten. The specimen was naive CD8+ T cells from blood, with Jurkat cell RNA spiked in. This sample's subset: FACS-sorted CD8+CD4-CCR7+CD45RA+ naive T cells. Receptors originate from a human donor in good health. Some libraries in this study had Jurkat cell RNA spiked in.

This clonotype was counted many times. This chain joins TRBV6-2 or TRBV6-3 and TRBJ2-3, with unresolved D. Germline CDR1 MNHEY, CDR2 SVGEGT. V lost 2 bases and J 1 base, leaving 13 bases between the germline ends. The CDR3 length is 16 residues. CDR3 DNA: TGTGCCAGCAGTTACCGTCAAGGGCGTCGCACAGATACGCAGTATTTT. Protein sequence: CASSYRQGRRTDTQYF.

J is TRBJ2-7 and V is TRBV6-1; 10 bases are a match to TRBD2. V lost 6 bases to trimming and J lost 5 bases; unmatched junction nucleotides: 10. CDR1 MNHNS and CDR2 SASEGT come from the germline V gene. The CDR3 is made up of 15 amino acids. Here the CDR3 DNA reads TGTGCCAGCAGCGATCTACTAGCGGGAATTGACGAGCAGTACTTC. Amino acid sequence: CASSDLLAGIDEQYF.

This clonotype was counted only a few times. Likely a read error: the CDR3 ends without its conserved phenylalanine or tryptophan. V gene TRBV6-5 combines with J gene TRBJ1-1; D remains unclear. V lost 0 bases and J lost 6, with 8 bases in between. CDR1 MNHEY and CDR2 SVGAGI come from the germline V gene. This CDR3 contains 13 residues. In DNA, the CDR3 is TGTGCCAGCAGTTACTCGACGGTCTCTGAAGCTTTCTCT. It specifies CASSYSTVSEAFS.

This clonotype appeared a few times. This sequence joins TRBV20-1 and TRBJ2-1, with D possibly TRBD1 on 6 matching bases. The V gene lost 2 bases and the J gene lost 2 bases, with 13 bases spanning the gap. This CDR3 spans 15 amino acids. Per the germline V gene, CDR1 is DFQATT and CDR2 is SNEGSKA (reference sequence). This chain's CDR3 is CSARIPGEAYNEQFF. CDR3 coding DNA: TGCAGTGCTAGAATCCCAGGGGAAGCCTACAATGAGCAGTTCTTC.

The V and J genes are TRBV7-9 and TRBJ2-7; D is undetermined. Trimming removed 0 bases from V and 2 bases from J, with 17 bases in between. CDR1 and CDR2 (germline): SEHNR, FQNEAQ (reference sequence). CDR3 length equals 17 residues. The CDR3 protein is CASSLARTNLATYEQYF. For the CDR3, the DNA is TGTGCCAGCAGCTTAGCGCGGACCAACTTAGCCACCTACGAGCAGTACTTC.

This clonotype has ten or more counts. The rearrangement joins TRBV30 to TRBJ2-5; D remains ambiguous. Trimming left V 8 bases short and J 2 bases short, with 12 bases between. The germline gives CDR1 GTSNPN, CDR2 SVGIG (reference sequence). The CDR3 runs 12 residues. Written as DNA, the CDR3 is TGTGCCCATTCAATACAACAAGAGACCCAGTACTTC. Translating it yields CAHSIQQETQYF. Full variable domain (outside the CDR3, taken from reference TRBV30 and TRBJ2-5): SQTIHQWPATLVQPVGSPLSLECTVEGTSNPNLYWYRQAAGRGLQLLFYSVGIGQISSEVPQNLSASRPQDRQFILSSKKLLLSDSGFYLCAHSIQQETQYFGPGTRLLVL.

This clonotype was seen many times. The chain links TRBV4-3 to TRBJ2-1; TRBD1 matches at 9 bases. Per germline, CDR1 LGHNA and CDR2 YSLEER. CDR3 length: 16 amino acids. The J segment lost 7 bases and the V segment lost 0 bases, leaving 7 bases of the junction unmatched. CDR3 region: CASSQDTGGRLNEQFF. DNA of the CDR3: TGCGCCAGCAGCCAAGATACAGGGGGCCGATTGAATGAGCAGTTCTTC.

As concerns this clonotype: This could be a read error, since a much larger clone is one nucleotide away. V is TRBV6-5 and J is TRBJ1-4; D remains ambiguous. The CDR3 runs to 15 residues. Germline V gives CDR1 MNHEY, CDR2 SVGAGI. The CDR3 here is CAGSYSVATNEKLFF. The CDR3 bases are TGTGCCGGCAGTTACTCGGTTGCAACTAATGAAAAACTGTTTTTT.

The chain links TRBV19 to TRBJ1-5; D uncertain. The germline gives CDR1 LNHDA, CDR2 SQIVND (reference sequence). V was cut by 5 bases and J by 2 bases, with 13 bases left in between. This CDR3 region has 15 residues. The CDR3 protein is CASSPGPGGNQPQHF. The CDR3 DNA reads as TGTGCCAGTAGTCCAGGACCTGGGGGCAATCAGCCCCAGCATTTT.